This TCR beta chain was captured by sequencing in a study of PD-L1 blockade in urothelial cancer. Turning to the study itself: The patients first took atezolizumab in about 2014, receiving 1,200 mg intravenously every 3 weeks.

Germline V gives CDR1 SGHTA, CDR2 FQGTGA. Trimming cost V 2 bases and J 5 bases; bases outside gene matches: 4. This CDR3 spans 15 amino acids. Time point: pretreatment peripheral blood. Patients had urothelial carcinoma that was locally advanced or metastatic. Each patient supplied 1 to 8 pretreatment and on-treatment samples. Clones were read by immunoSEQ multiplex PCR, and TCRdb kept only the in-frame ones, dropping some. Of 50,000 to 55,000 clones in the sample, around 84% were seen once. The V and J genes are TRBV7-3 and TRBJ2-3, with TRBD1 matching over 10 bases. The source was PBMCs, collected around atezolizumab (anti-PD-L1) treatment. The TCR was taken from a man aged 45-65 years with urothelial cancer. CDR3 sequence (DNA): TGTGCCAGCAGCTTACCGGGGGACAGGGGAGATACGCAGTATTTT. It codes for CASSLPGDRGDTQYF.